What follows are 10 T cell receptor beta chains derived from one specimen sequenced in a study of shared clonotypes between healthy human individuals. Assay: immunoSEQ multiplex PCR; the TCRdb copy retains only in-frame clones and omits some. In the table there are about 2.4 million clones, more than 90% of which are singletons. The sequenced material came from naive CD4+ T cells sorted from blood. The subset here: CD45RA+ positively selected. These receptors came from a young man in good health.

The V gene is TRBV30, the J gene TRBJ2-3; tentatively, D is TRBD2 (5 bases). Germline values: CDR1 GTSNPN, CDR2 SVGIG (reference sequence). CDR3 length equals 16 residues. The V end was cut by 1 base, the J end by 5 bases, with 19 bases between. The CDR3 sequence: CAWSGKVLPRGDTQYF. CDR3 DNA: TGTGCCTGGAGTGGCAAAGTGTTACCCCGGGGAGATACGCAGTATTTT.

The chain uses TRBV7-6 and TRBJ2-1, with 10 bases that match TRBD2. CDR3 length: 14 residues. The ends lost 2 bases at V and 7 bases at J; junction bases unmatched: 2. Germline V gives CDR1 SGHVS, CDR2 FNYEAQ. The CDR3, as DNA: TGTGCCAGCAGCTTACCTAGCGGGGGTAATGAGCAGTTCTTC. Protein product: CASSLPSGGNEQFF. The full variable domain, rest sourced from reference TRBV7-6 and TRBJ2-1, is GAGVSQSPRYKVTKRGQDVALRCDPISGHVSLYWYRQALGQGPEFLTYFNYEAQQDKSGLPNDRFSAERPEGSISTLTIQRTEQRDSAMYRCASSLPSGGNEQFFGPGTRLTVL.

The J gene is TRBJ1-2, the V gene TRBV5-1, with D perhaps TRBD1 (6 bases). This CDR3 spans 13 amino acids. V was clipped by 5 bases and J by 5 bases, with 13 bases between them. Germline lookup yields CDR1 SGHRS and CDR2 YFSETQ. For the CDR3, the DNA is TGCGCCAGCAGACCACAGGGCTATTATGGCTACACCTTC. As protein: CASRPQGYYGYTF.

J is TRBJ2-7 and V is TRBV6-5; TRBD1 might be the D (5 bases). Trimming pared 2 bases from V and 3 bases from J, leaving 11 bases between. Germline CDR1 reads MNHEY; CDR2 reads SVGAGI. There are 14 residues in the CDR3. CDR3 nucleotides: TGTGCCAGCAGTTACGCGCTAGGGGTCTACGAGCAGTACTTC. Its protein product is CASSYALGVYEQYF.

This clone was observed once. This rearrangement joins TRBV18 to TRBJ2-3; no clear D. There are 13 residues in the CDR3. The V and J ends lost 3 bases and 1 base respectively, with 5 bases between them. CDR1 is KGHSH, CDR2 LQKENI, per germline. Here the CDR3 reads CASSPIRTDTQYF. The CDR3 DNA follows: TGTGCCAGCTCACCCATCCGCACAGATACGCAGTATTTT. The full variable domain, in which reference TRBV18 and TRBJ2-3 provide the parts outside the CDR3, is NAGVMQNPRHLVRRRGQEARLRCSPMKGHSHVYWYRQLPEEGLKFMVYLQKENIIDESGMPKERFSAEFPKEGPSILRIQQVVRGDSAAYFCASSPIRTDTQYFGPGTRLTVL.

The chain employs TRBV28 and TRBJ2-7, with D uncertain. CDR1 is MDHEN and CDR2 is SYDVKM in the germline V gene. V was cut by 6 bases and J by 4 bases, with 13 bases left in between. There are 13 residues in the CDR3. Written as DNA, the CDR3 is TGTGCCAGCAGAGTCGGTATACGGTACGAGCAGTACTTC. This codes for CASRVGIRYEQYF. Variable domain in full (rest from reference TRBV28 and TRBJ2-7): DVKVTQSSRYLVKRTGEKVFLECVQDMDHENMFWYRQDPGLGLRLIYFSYDVKMKEKGDIPEGYSVSREKKERFSLILESASTNQTSMYLCASRVGIRYEQYFGPGTRLTVT.

The CDR3 sequence is CASSPRDGEMAYEQYF. The CDR3 nucleotides are TGTGCCAGCAGCCCACGGGACGGAGAAATGGCATACGAGCAGTACTTC. The chain is built from TRBV9 and TRBJ2-7; TRBD1 or TRBD2 may be the D gene (5 bases each). The CDR3 extends over 16 amino acids. Trimming pared 4 bases from V and 4 bases from J, leaving 21 bases between. Germline loops: CDR1 SGDLS, CDR2 YYNGEE.

The V call is TRBV19, the J call TRBJ2-5, with 8 bases fitting TRBD2. The J segment lost 5 bases and the V segment lost 5 bases, leaving 7 bases of the junction unmatched. The CDR3 runs 14 residues. Germline V gene data show CDR1 as LNHDA and CDR2 as SQIVND (reference sequence). The CDR3 DNA reads TGTGCCAGTAGTCCCCCCCGGGGGGGGGAGACCCAGTACTTC. It encodes CASSPPRGGETQYF.

The CDR3 here is CASSFLESVNTEAFF. CDR3 DNA sequence: TGCGCCAGCAGCTTTTTGGAGTCCGTGAACACTGAAGCTTTCTTT. The chain combines TRBV5-1 with TRBJ1-1; the D is unclear. This CDR3 region has 15 residues. The V gene's germline CDR1 is SGHRS and CDR2 YFSETQ. V lost 2 bases, J lost 0 bases, and 11 bases lay in between.

Only a few counts were recorded for this clone. V is TRBV19 and J is TRBJ2-2; D assignment may be TRBD1 or TRBD2 (5 bases each). The CDR3 length is 14 residues. The germline V gene has CDR1 LNHDA and CDR2 SQIVND (reference sequence). V was cut by 5 bases and J by 4 bases, with 11 bases left in between. DNA for the CDR3: TGTGCCAGTAGTCGAAACGGGGCCACCGGGGAGCTGTTTTTT. Residues: CASSRNGATGELFF.